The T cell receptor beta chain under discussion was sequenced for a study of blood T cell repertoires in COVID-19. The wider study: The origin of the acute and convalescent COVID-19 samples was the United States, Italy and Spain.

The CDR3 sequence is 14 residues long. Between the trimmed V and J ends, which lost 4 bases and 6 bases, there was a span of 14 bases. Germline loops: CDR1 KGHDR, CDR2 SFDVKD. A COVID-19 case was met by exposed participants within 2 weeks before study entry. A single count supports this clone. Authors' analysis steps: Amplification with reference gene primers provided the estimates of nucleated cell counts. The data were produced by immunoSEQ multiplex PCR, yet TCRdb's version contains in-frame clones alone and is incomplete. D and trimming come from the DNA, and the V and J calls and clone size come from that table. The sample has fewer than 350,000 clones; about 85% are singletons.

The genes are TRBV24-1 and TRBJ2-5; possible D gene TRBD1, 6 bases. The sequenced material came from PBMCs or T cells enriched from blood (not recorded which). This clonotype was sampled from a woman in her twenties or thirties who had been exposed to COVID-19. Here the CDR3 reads CATSEQDSSQTQYF. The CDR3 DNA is TGTGCCACCAGTGAACAGGACAGCTCACAGACCCAGTACTTC.